The 25 T cell receptor beta chains in this list originate from one sample, sequenced in a study of CD8+CD57+ T cells in acquired aplastic anemia. TCR beta VDJ and CDR3 profiles were obtained from a genomic DNA template. TCRdb reanalysed the reads using MiXCR and keeps one entry per CDR3 protein. Among over 150,000 distinct CDR3 sequences listed, roughly 45% were seen once. Sequences were obtained from sorted CD4+, CD8+, or CD8+CD57+ T cells (not recorded which) from PBMCs. Source of these receptors: a human donor in good health.

V gene TRBV2 combines with J gene TRBJ2-2, with D possibly TRBD1 on 6 matching bases. Trimming cost V 6 bases and J 4 bases, with 15 bases left between them. CDR3 length: 15 amino acids. The V gene's germline CDR1 is SNHLY and CDR2 FYNNEI. The CDR3 reads CASSRPRGSTGELFF. As DNA, the CDR3 is TGTGCCAGCAGCCGCCCAAGGGGGAGCACCGGGGAGCTGTTTTTT.

The genes are TRBV3-1 and TRBJ2-2; no firm D call. From germline, CDR1 is LGHDT and CDR2 YNNKEL (reference sequence). The CDR3 has 8 residues. The CDR3 is CADGELFF. DNA for the CDR3: TGTGCAGACGGGGAGCTGTTTTTT.

Notes on this clonotype: Its ends do not fully match the called genes, so a read error is possible. The chain has TRBV12-3 or TRBV12-4 and TRBJ1-4, with D unresolved. The CDR3 sequence is 15 residues long. For the CDR3, the DNA is TGTGCCAGCAGTTTGAGGGCAGCAACTAATGAAAAACTGGTTTTT. It specifies CASSLRAATNEKLVF.

This clonotype was counted ten times or more. J is TRBJ2-2 and V is TRBV14; 9 nucleotides line up with TRBD2. J gave up 4 bases and V 4 bases, and 7 bases lay outside the gene matches. This CDR3 is 16 amino acids long. Germline CDR1 is SGHDN and CDR2 is FVKESK. This CDR3 is CASSRASGRITGELFF. The CDR3 DNA is TGTGCCAGCAGCCGAGCAAGCGGGAGGATCACCGGGGAGCTGTTTTTT.

This clonotype was detected many times. The gene calls are TRBV7-8 and TRBJ1-1; weak D call: TRBD1 (5 bases). The CDR3 length is 15 residues. V was cut by 5 bases and J by 0 bases, with 13 bases left in between. Germline CDR1 SGHVS, CDR2 FQNEAQ. CDR3 loop: CASSRRGDLNTEAFF. The CDR3 bases are TGTGCCAGCAGCCGTCGGGGGGACTTGAACACTGAAGCTTTCTTT.

This clonotype was picked up many times. The rearrangement joins TRBV30 to TRBJ2-5; D not resolved. Germline-derived CDR1 and CDR2 are GTSNPN and SVGIG (reference sequence). V lost 4 bases and J 11 bases, leaving 17 bases between the germline ends. The CDR3 has 12 residues. This CDR3 is CAWTPTGARQYF. CDR3 in DNA: TGTGCCTGGACTCCAACGGGCGCACGACAGTACTTC.

This clonotype was observed once. Compared with germline, one end of the junction differs, possibly owing to a read error. The chain links TRBV5-8 to TRBJ2-1; unclear D gene. The CDR3 length is 14 residues. Germline V CDR1 and CDR2: SGHTS, YDEGEE. The CDR3 sequence: CASILGESYNEQFF. The CDR3 nucleotides read TGTGCCAGCATCTTGGGTGAGTCCTACAATGAGCAGTTCTTC.

This clonotype was detected many times. The V call is TRBV2, the J call TRBJ1-1; 7 bases are a match to TRBD1. J lost 4 bases, V lost 4 bases, and 6 bases had no gene match. The CDR3 length is 14 residues. Germline CDR1 reads SNHLY; CDR2 reads FYNNEI. CDR3 in amino acids: CASSAGQIPTEAFF. The CDR3, as DNA: TGTGCCAGCAGTGCGGGACAGATTCCCACTGAAGCTTTCTTT.

This clonotype was recorded once. This may come from a read error, since a much larger clone is one base off. This chain connects TRBV5-1 to TRBJ1-5; weak D call: TRBD1 (5 bases). Germline-derived CDR1 and CDR2 are SGHRS and YFSETQ. The CDR3 runs to 14 residues. CDR3 coding DNA: TGCGCCCGCAGCTTGGGGGGGGAAAATCAGCCCCAGCATTTT. Translation gives CARSLGGENQPQHF.

This clonotype was recorded a few times. The chain carries TRBV14 and TRBJ2-7; the D is unclear. Germline V gene data show CDR1 as SGHDN and CDR2 as FVKESK. The ends were cut back, 0 bases at V and 5 bases at J, with 5 bases in the middle. The CDR3 consists of 12 residues. The DNA for the CDR3 is TGTGCCAGCAGCCAAGACGGTGACGAGCAGTACTTC. Protein sequence: CASSQDGDEQYF.

The V call is TRBV15, the J call TRBJ1-1; maybe TRBD1 (5 bases). Trimming removed 8 bases from V and 2 bases from J, with 12 bases in between. Germline-derived CDR1 and CDR2 are LNHNV and YYDKDF (reference sequence). There are 13 residues in the CDR3. The CDR3 sequence is CATRRGTNTEAFF. DNA of the CDR3: TGTGCCACCCGTCGGGGCACTAACACTGAAGCTTTCTTT.

This clonotype has a single count. The junction and the germline gene differ at one end; a read error may be behind it. V and J are TRBV5-4 and TRBJ2-1; 11 nucleotides align to TRBD1. Germline V lookup: CDR1 SGHNT, CDR2 YYREEE (reference sequence). CDR3 length equals 16 residues. The CDR3 reads CAGSLSGQGARGEQFF. CDR3 sequence (DNA): TGTGCCGGCAGCTTGAGCGGACAGGGGGCGCGGGGTGAGCAGTTCTTC.

V usage is TRBV19 and J usage is TRBJ1-1; a possible D gene is TRBD1 (6 bases). The V gene's germline CDR1 is LNHDA and CDR2 SQIVND (reference sequence). The CDR3 length is 15 residues. The ends were cut back, 6 bases at V and 3 bases at J, with 17 bases in the middle. CDR3 bases: TGTGCCAGTAGCCCCCGTGGGGGGGCGGACACTGAAGCTTTCTTT. Protein sequence: CASSPRGGADTEAFF.

This rearrangement joins TRBV11-2 to TRBJ2-5; the D gene is possibly TRBD2 (5 bases). V lost 1 base and J 4 bases, leaving 16 bases between the germline ends. This CDR3 has 16 amino acids. CDR1 SGHAT and CDR2 FQNNGV come from the germline V gene. DNA of the CDR3: TGTGCCAGCAGCTTAGGAGGTCTAGCAGGACGAGAGACCCAGTACTTC. Its protein is CASSLGGLAGRETQYF. The full variable domain, with the rest looked up from reference TRBV11-2 and TRBJ2-5, is EAGVAQSPRYKIIEKRQSVAFWCNPISGHATLYWYQQILGQGPKLLIQFQNNGVVDDSQLPKDRFSAERLKGVDSTLKIQPAKLEDSAVYLCASSLGGLAGRETQYFGPGTRLLVL.

At least ten counts were recorded for this clonotype. The chain is built from TRBV4-3 and TRBJ2-3, with 9 bases that match TRBD2. This CDR3 region has 17 residues. CDR1 and CDR2 from the germline V gene are LGHNA and YSLEER. With V trimmed by 0 bases and J by 0 bases, 4 bases remained unmatched. The CDR3 nucleotides read TGCGCCAGCAGCCAAGAGGCGGGGGGGTCTAGCACAGATACGCAGTATTTT. It translates to CASSQEAGGSSTDTQYF.

This chain connects TRBV6-1 to TRBJ2-1; TRBD2 might be the D (5 bases). This CDR3 comprises 13 residues. Trimming pared 6 bases from V and 4 bases from J, leaving 10 bases between. Germline V gives CDR1 MNHNS, CDR2 SASEGT. CDR3 bases: TGTGCCAGCAGCCTAGCAGTTTACAATGAGCAGTTCTTC. Amino acids: CASSLAVYNEQFF.

This clonotype came up many times. The chain combines TRBV11-3 with TRBJ2-1, with TRBD1 matching 10 bases. CDR1 is SGHNT and CDR2 is YENEEA in the germline V gene. Trimming took 5 bases from V and 6 from J; bases not matched to a gene: 4. The CDR3 has 14 residues. The CDR3 DNA follows: TGTGCCAGCAGCGGCGGGACAGGGGTCAATGAGCAGTTCTTC. This sequence encodes CASSGGTGVNEQFF.

This clonotype showed up just a few times. The genes are TRBV29-1 and TRBJ2-7; 7 positions agree with TRBD1. Germline CDR1 is SQVTM and CDR2 is ANQGSEA. CDR3 length: 14 amino acids. J lost 3 bases, V lost 4 bases, and 9 bases had no gene match. CDR3 DNA sequence: TGCAGCGTTGGGACCGGGACAGCTTACTACGAGCAGTACTTC. Its translation is CSVGTGTAYYEQYF.

The V call is TRBV10-3, the J call TRBJ1-5; D may be TRBD1 (5 bases). Germline V gene lookup returns CDR1 ENHRY and CDR2 SYGVKD. The CDR3 is made up of 13 amino acids. Trimming removed 8 bases from V and 4 bases from J, with 12 bases in between. Here the CDR3 reads CAIGWGDNQPQHF. The CDR3 nucleotides are TGTGCCATCGGTTGGGGGGATAATCAGCCCCAGCATTTT.

V and J are TRBV19 and TRBJ1-4; 7 bases are shared with TRBD1. After removal of 7 bases from V and 3 bases from J, the junction contained 5 bases not matched to a gene. This CDR3 has 14 residues. Per the germline V gene, CDR1 is LNHDA and CDR2 is SQIVND (reference sequence). The CDR3 DNA is TGTGCCAGTACCGCCGGGACAGCTAATGAAAAACTGTTTTTT. It encodes CASTAGTANEKLFF.

The V gene is TRBV20-1, the J gene TRBJ2-2, with 9 bases fitting TRBD2. The germline V gene encodes CDR1 DFQATT and CDR2 SNEGSKA (reference sequence). Trimming removed 6 bases from V and 7 bases from J; junction bases left unmatched: 12. CDR3 length: 15 residues. This chain's CDR3 is CSAPPGGGAVGELFF. The DNA of the CDR3 is TGCAGTGCCCCCCCGGGCGGGGGGGCCGTCGGGGAGCTGTTTTTT.

The chain carries TRBV20-1 and TRBJ2-5; TRBD2 matches at 14 bases. The CDR3 sequence is 15 residues long. Per germline, CDR1 DFQATT and CDR2 SNEGSKA (reference sequence). V gave up 5 bases and J gave up 5 bases; unmatched junction bases: 7. This CDR3 is CSAETSGRASETQYF. CDR3 sequence (DNA): TGCAGTGCTGAGACTAGCGGGAGGGCCAGTGAGACCCAGTACTTC.

The chain links TRBV6-1 to TRBJ2-2; 9 bases match TRBD2. From germline, CDR1 is MNHNS and CDR2 SASEGT. This CDR3 contains 15 residues. The V gene end was trimmed by 4 bases and the J gene end by 4 bases; junction bases not matched to a gene: 4. The CDR3 region is CASSGGTSPTGELFF. In nucleotides, the CDR3 is TGTGCCAGCAGTGGGGGGACTAGCCCCACCGGGGAGCTGTTTTTT.

This clonotype was recorded many times. The chain combines TRBV5-6 with TRBJ2-2, with D possibly TRBD2 on 5 matching bases. The CDR3 loop spans 13 amino acids. CDR1 and CDR2 (germline): SGHDT, YYEEEE. Between the trimmed V and J ends, which lost 0 bases and 5 bases, there was a span of 5 bases. The CDR3 nucleotides read TGTGCCAGCAGCTTGGCGGGGACCGGGGAGCTGTTTTTT. Translating it yields CASSLAGTGELFF.

This clonotype has ten or more counts. V gene TRBV20-1 combines with J gene TRBJ2-3; 14 bases align to TRBD2. Per the germline V gene, CDR1 is DFQATT and CDR2 is SNEGSKA (reference sequence). The CDR3 consists of 16 residues. The trim removed 1 base at V and 7 bases at J, leaving 7 bases unmatched. CDR3 in DNA: TGCAGTGCTAGAGCCCCGGGACTAGCGGGGGTCTATACGCAGTATTTT. Protein product: CSARAPGLAGVYTQYF.